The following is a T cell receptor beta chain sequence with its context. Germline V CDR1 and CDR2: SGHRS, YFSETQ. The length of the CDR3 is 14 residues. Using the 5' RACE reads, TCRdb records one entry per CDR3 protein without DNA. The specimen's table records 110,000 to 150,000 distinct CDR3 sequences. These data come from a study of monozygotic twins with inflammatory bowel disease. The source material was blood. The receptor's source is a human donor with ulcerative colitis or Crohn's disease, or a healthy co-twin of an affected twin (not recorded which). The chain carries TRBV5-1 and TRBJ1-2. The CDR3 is CASSLVAGDGGYTF.